Presented here are 7 T cell receptor beta chains from one specimen sequenced in a study of cytomegalovirus exposure and HLA in healthy donors. PCR amplification relied on 60 Vbeta primers (plus 13 Jbeta primers). The table came from immunoSEQ multiplex PCR; TCRdb's copy has only in-frame clones and leaves some out. The profile shows some 150,000 clones, around 77% of them singletons. The sample taken for sequencing was PBMCs. Every receptor here comes from a man in his sixties in good health and CMV-seronegative.

The table lists this clone with a few counts. The genes are TRBV4-1 and TRBJ1-2; no definite D call. CDR1 is MGHRA and CDR2 is YSYEKL in the germline V gene. There are 14 residues in the CDR3. V was pared by 0 bases and J by 2 bases, with 7 bases between. DNA for the CDR3: TGCGCCAGCAGCCAAGAACAGTTCAACTATGGCTACACCTTC. This encodes CASSQEQFNYGYTF.

This rearrangement joins TRBV7-2 to TRBJ2-3, with 13 bases that match TRBD2. This CDR3 spans 16 amino acids. The junction had 4 bases not matched to a gene; V was cut back by 2 bases and J by 5 bases. Germline V gene sequence: CDR1 SGHTA, CDR2 FQGNSA. For the CDR3, the DNA is TGTGCCAGCAGCTTAAGACTAGCGGGAGGCGGAGATACGCAGTATTTT. Translation gives CASSLRLAGGGDTQYF. Based on the CDR3 plus reference TRBV7-2 and TRBJ2-3, the full variable domain is GAGVSQSPSNKVTEKGKDVELRCDPISGHTALYWYRQSLGQGLEFLIYFQGNSAPDKSGLPSDRFSAERTGGSVSTLTIQRTQQEDSAVYLCASSLRLAGGGDTQYFGPGTRLTVL.

The chain links TRBV5-1 to TRBJ1-1; unclear D gene. The CDR3 covers 13 residues. Germline assignment: CDR1 SGHRS and CDR2 YFSETQ. Trimming cost V 5 bases and J 3 bases, with 11 bases left between them. CDR3 amino acids: CASRVTGDTEAFF. CDR3 nucleotide sequence: TGCGCCAGCAGGGTTACGGGTGACACTGAAGCTTTCTTT.

This clone occurred a few times. V gene TRBV10-3 combines with J gene TRBJ2-7; 10 positions agree with TRBD1. CDR1 is ENHRY and CDR2 is SYGVKD in the germline V gene. V was clipped by 2 bases and J by 0 bases; unmatched bases: 4. The CDR3 sequence is 16 residues long. CDR3 residues: CAISEPGQGNSYEQYF. For the CDR3, the DNA is TGTGCCATCAGTGAGCCGGGACAGGGGAACTCCTACGAGCAGTACTTC.

The rearrangement uses TRBV27 and TRBJ2-5, with D maybe TRBD1 (6 bases). The end of the DNA is better explained by TRBJ2-7, so the J call may be wrong. CDR3 length equals 15 residues. Germline CDR1 MNHEY, CDR2 SMNVEV (reference sequence). The CDR3 nucleotides read TGTGCCAGCAGTTTATTAGACAGGCCCGATCGCGAGCAGTACTTC. Its protein is CASSLLDRPDREQYF.

This chain joins TRBV28 and TRBJ2-2; TRBD1 matches at 11 bases. V gave up 6 bases and J gave up 7 bases; unmatched junction bases: 7. Germline V gene lookup returns CDR1 MDHEN and CDR2 SYDVKM. The CDR3 covers 15 residues. CDR3 in amino acids: CASRGTGGGHGELFF. DNA for the CDR3: TGTGCCAGCAGAGGGACAGGGGGAGGTCACGGGGAGCTGTTTTTT.

The J gene is TRBJ1-1, the V gene TRBV4-1; D is unclear. V gave up 2 bases and J gave up 1 base, with 14 bases separating them. The CDR3 loop spans 16 amino acids. Germline CDR1 and CDR2: MGHRA and YSYEKL. The CDR3 reads CASSQTEPGRNTEAFF. In nucleotides, the CDR3 is TGCGCCAGCAGCCAAACTGAACCGGGGAGGAACACTGAAGCTTTCTTT.